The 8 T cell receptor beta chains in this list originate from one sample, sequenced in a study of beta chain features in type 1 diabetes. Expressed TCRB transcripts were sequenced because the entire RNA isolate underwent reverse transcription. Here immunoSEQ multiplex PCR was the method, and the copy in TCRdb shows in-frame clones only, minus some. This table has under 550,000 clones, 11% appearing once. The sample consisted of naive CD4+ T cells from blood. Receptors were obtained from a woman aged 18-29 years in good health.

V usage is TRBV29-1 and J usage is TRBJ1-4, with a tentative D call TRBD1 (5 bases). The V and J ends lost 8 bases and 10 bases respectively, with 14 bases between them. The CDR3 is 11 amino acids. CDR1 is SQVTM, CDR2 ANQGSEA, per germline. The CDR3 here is CSTQRGGKLFF. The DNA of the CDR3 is TGCAGCACCCAGAGGGGCGGAAAACTGTTTTTT.

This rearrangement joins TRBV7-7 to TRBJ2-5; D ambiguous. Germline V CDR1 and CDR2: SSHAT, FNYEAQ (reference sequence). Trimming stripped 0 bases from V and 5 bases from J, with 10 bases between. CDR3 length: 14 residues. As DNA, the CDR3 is TGTGCCAGCAGCTTAGCTGGCCTAGGCGAGACCCAGTACTTC. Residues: CASSLAGLGETQYF. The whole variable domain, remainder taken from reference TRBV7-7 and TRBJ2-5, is GAGVSQSPRYKVTKRGQDVTLRCDPISSHATLYWYQQALGQGPEFLTYFNYEAQPDKSGLPSDRFSAERPEGSISTLTIQRTEQRDSAMYRCASSLAGLGETQYFGPGTRLLVL.

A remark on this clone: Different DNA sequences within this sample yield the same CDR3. The DNA of the CDR3 is TGCAGCGTTCGTCGGGGGAAGGGGGACGAGCAGTACTTC. It yields the protein CSVRRGKGDEQYF. The chain joins TRBV29-1 to TRBJ2-7; D may be TRBD1 or TRBD2 (6 bases each). Germline lookup yields CDR1 SQVTM and CDR2 ANQGSEA. The CDR3 extends over 13 amino acids. Trimming pared 5 bases from V and 5 bases from J, leaving 16 bases between.

CDR3 sequence (DNA): TGTGCCAGCAGCGGACGAGCGGGGAGCACAGATACGCAGTATTTT. Translation gives CASSGRAGSTDTQYF. The gene calls are TRBV9 and TRBJ2-3; TRBD2 matches at 7 bases. V shed 3 bases and J 0 bases; nucleotides not matched to a gene: 4. The CDR3 covers 15 residues. Germline-derived CDR1 and CDR2 are SGDLS and YYNGEE.

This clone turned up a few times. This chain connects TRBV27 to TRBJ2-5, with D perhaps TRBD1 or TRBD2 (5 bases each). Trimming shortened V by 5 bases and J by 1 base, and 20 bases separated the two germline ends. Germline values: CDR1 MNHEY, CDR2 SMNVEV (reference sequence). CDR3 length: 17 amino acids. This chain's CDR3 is CASSLLFRGVRQETQYF. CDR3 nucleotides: TGTGCCAGCAGTCTCCTTTTTAGAGGGGTTCGCCAAGAGACCCAGTACTTC.

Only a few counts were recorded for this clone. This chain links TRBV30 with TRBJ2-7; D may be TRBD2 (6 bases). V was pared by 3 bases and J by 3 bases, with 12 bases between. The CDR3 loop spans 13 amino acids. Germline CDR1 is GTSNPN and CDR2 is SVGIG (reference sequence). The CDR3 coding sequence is TGTGCCTGGAGGGGAGGACGGAGCTACGAGCAGTACTTC. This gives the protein CAWRGGRSYEQYF.

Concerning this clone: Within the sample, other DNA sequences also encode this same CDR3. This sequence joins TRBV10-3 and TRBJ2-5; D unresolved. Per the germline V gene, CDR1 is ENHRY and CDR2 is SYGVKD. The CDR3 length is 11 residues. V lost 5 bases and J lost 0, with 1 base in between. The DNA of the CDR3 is TGTGCCATCAGTAACCAAGAGACCCAGTACTTC. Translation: CAISNQETQYF.

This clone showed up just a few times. This CDR3 reads CASSLAAGLSQETQYF. CDR3 DNA: TGTGCCAGCAGCTTAGCGGCCGGACTTTCCCAAGAGACCCAGTACTTC. The rearrangement links TRBV7-2 to TRBJ2-5, with TRBD2 as a possible D gene (5 bases). The CDR3 runs 16 residues. CDR1 SGHTA and CDR2 FQGNSA come from the germline V gene. V was clipped by 0 bases and J by 1 base, with 12 bases between them.